One sample yielded the 29 T cell receptor beta chains listed below, sequenced in a study of T cell responses to AZD1222 COVID-19 vaccine. Measured with immunoSEQ multiplex PCR; TCRdb has only the in-frame clones, and not every one. The sample shows 120,000 or so clones, 85% to 90% of them seen only once. Specimen: peripheral blood, collected 28 days after the second AZD1222 dose. These receptors were collected from an adult who received the AZD1222 COVID-19 vaccine.

The V and J genes are TRBV30 and TRBJ2-3; D assignment may be TRBD1 or TRBD2 (5 bases each). Germline V gene lookup returns CDR1 GTSNPN and CDR2 SVGIG (reference sequence). The length of the CDR3 is 15 residues. V was trimmed by 0 bases and J by 0 bases, leaving 10 bases between them. The CDR3 sequence: CAWSVGTTSTDTQYF. CDR3 in DNA: TGTGCCTGGAGTGTTGGGACCACCAGCACAGATACGCAGTATTTT.

The chain joins TRBV6-5 to TRBJ2-5; possibly TRBD2 for D (7 bases). V was trimmed by 2 bases and J by 0 bases, leaving 13 bases between them. The CDR3 runs 16 residues. From germline, CDR1 is MNHEY and CDR2 SVGAGI. The CDR3 here is CASSYRGGTYQETQYF. The CDR3 nucleotides are TGTGCCAGCAGTTACAGGGGAGGGACATACCAAGAGACCCAGTACTTC.

The CDR3 DNA sequence: TGCGCCAGCAGCTTGGAGGGGATCAATCAGCCCCAGCATTTT. Encoded protein: CASSLEGINQPQHF. The rearrangement links TRBV5-1 to TRBJ1-5, with a weak D call TRBD1 (5 bases). The germline V and J ends were trimmed by 0 bases and 3 bases, with 7 bases remaining between them. The CDR3 contains 14 residues. Germline V gene data show CDR1 as SGHRS and CDR2 as YFSETQ. The variable domain in full, with the rest retrieved from reference TRBV5-1 and TRBJ1-5, is KAGVTQTPRYLIKTRGQQVTLSCSPISGHRSVSWYQQTPGQGLQFLFEYFSETQRNKGNFPGRFSGRQFSNSRSEMNVSTLELGDSALYLCASSLEGINQPQHFGDGTRLSIL.

V and J are TRBV13 and TRBJ1-1, with D possibly TRBD1 on 5 matching bases. The CDR3 length is 15 residues. Germline lookup yields CDR1 PRHDT and CDR2 FYEKMQ (reference sequence). Trimming pared 4 bases from V and 4 bases from J, leaving 16 bases between. The CDR3 coding sequence is TGTGCCAGCAGCTCGGACACCGGTTTAATCACTGAAGCTTTCTTT. Its protein product is CASSSDTGLITEAFF.

The genes are TRBV24-1 and TRBJ1-2; perhaps TRBD1 as D (6 bases). V lost 10 bases, J lost 7 bases, and 15 bases lay in between. The V gene's germline CDR1 is KGHDR and CDR2 SFDVKD. The CDR3 extends over 12 amino acids. The CDR3 loop is CATNSGAGGYTF. The CDR3 coding sequence is TGTGCCACAAATTCAGGGGCTGGTGGCTACACCTTC.

In this sample, this clone turned up once. The rearrangement joins TRBV9 to TRBJ1-2; TRBD1 matches 9 bases. There are 14 residues in the CDR3. The V segment lost 3 bases and the J segment 3 bases; nucleotides outside the gene matches: 3. Germline CDR1 reads SGDLS; CDR2 reads YYNGEE. This chain's CDR3 is CASSAGTGHYGYTF. The CDR3 nucleotides read TGTGCCAGCAGCGCCGGGACAGGGCACTATGGCTACACCTTC.

This sequence joins TRBV18 and TRBJ1-6; D gene uncertain. CDR1 is KGHSH, CDR2 LQKENI, per germline. V dropped 5 bases and J dropped 0 bases, with 8 bases sitting between them. The CDR3 contains 15 residues. CDR3 protein: CASSDRSSYNSPLHF. The CDR3 region has the DNA TGTGCCAGCTCAGATCGGAGCTCCTATAATTCACCCCTCCACTTT.

In its sample, this clone was seen once. This chain uses TRBV9 with TRBJ1-3, with 7 bases fitting TRBD1. This CDR3 comprises 15 residues. CDR1 and CDR2 from the germline V gene are SGDLS and YYNGEE. With 3 bases clipped from V and 0 bases from J, the junction kept 3 bases outside the gene matches. DNA of the CDR3: TGTGCCAGCAGCGCCAGGACAGGCTCTGGAAACACCATATATTTT. Its protein product is CASSARTGSGNTIYF.

Note on this clone: The junction departs from the called germline gene at one end, perhaps through a read error. The genes are TRBV5-1 and TRBJ1-6; no definite D call. Looked up from germline, CDR1 is SGHRS and CDR2 is YFSETQ. CDR3 size: 16 residues. The CDR3 here is CASSLGAGGPNSPLHF. The CDR3 nucleotides read TGCGCCAGCAGCTTGGGGGCAGGAGGACCCAATTCGCCCCTCCACTTT.

This sequence joins TRBV7-6 and TRBJ2-3; D may correspond to TRBD1 or TRBD2 (6 bases each). Germline lookup yields CDR1 SGHVS and CDR2 FNYEAQ. This CDR3 is 17 amino acids long. The V end was cut by 1 base, the J end by 0 bases, with 14 bases between. The CDR3 DNA reads TGTGCCAGCAGCTTAGAGGGGGGCTCAACTAGCACAGATACGCAGTATTTT. This codes for CASSLEGGSTSTDTQYF.

The table lists this clone with a count of one. This sequence joins TRBV21-1 and TRBJ1-1. TRBV21-1 is shown as a pseudogene. CDR3 length: 15 amino acids. The CDR3 region is CASSKGAGGPIEAFF. The CDR3 bases are TGTGCCAGCAGCAAAGGGGCCGGCGGACCCATTGAAGCTTTCTTT.

The chain links TRBV6-2 or TRBV6-3 to TRBJ2-2, with D possibly called TRBD1 or TRBD2 (5 bases each). The CDR3 has 15 residues. CDR1 is MNHEY and CDR2 is SVGEGT in the germline V gene. Trimming pared 5 bases from V and 3 bases from J, leaving 13 bases between. CDR3 loop: CASSPSQGHTGELFF. The DNA for the CDR3 is TGTGCCAGCAGTCCATCCCAGGGACACACCGGGGAGCTGTTTTTT.

This chain uses TRBV20-1 with TRBJ1-2; D is possibly TRBD1 (5 bases). The CDR3 is made up of 11 amino acids. Trimming took off 2 bases at V and 8 bases at J, with 9 bases between the two ends. Per the germline V gene, CDR1 is DFQATT and CDR2 is SNEGSKA (reference sequence). The CDR3 here is CSARPDRGYTF. The CDR3 region has the DNA TGCAGTGCTAGACCCGACAGAGGCTACACCTTC.

The chain recombines TRBV3-1 (or the pseudogene TRBV3-2) with TRBJ2-7; 8 positions match TRBD2. This CDR3 is built from 15 residues. CDR1 is LGHDT and CDR2 is YNNKEL in the germline V gene (reference sequence). With 4 bases clipped from V and 6 bases from J, the junction kept 11 bases outside the gene matches. In DNA form, the CDR3 reads TGTGCCAGCAGCCCGATAAACGGGGGGGCCAGCGAGCAGTACTTC. Its protein product is CASSPINGGASEQYF.

The chain uses TRBV4-3 and TRBJ1-2; D gene unclear. CDR3 size: 15 residues. Germline CDR1 reads LGHNA; CDR2 reads YSLEER. The V end was cut by 4 bases, the J end by 0 bases, with 12 bases between. The CDR3 nucleotides read TGCGCCAGCAGCCCCGACTCGGGTACTAACTATGGCTACACCTTC. Protein product: CASSPDSGTNYGYTF.

V usage is TRBV5-1 and J usage is TRBJ1-4; 8 bases line up with TRBD1. The germline V gene has CDR1 SGHRS and CDR2 YFSETQ. The junction had 10 bases not matched to a gene; V was cut back by 6 bases and J by 0 bases. This CDR3 is 17 amino acids long. The CDR3 DNA reads as TGCGCCAGCACCCTTTATGGACAGGGAGCAACTAATGAAAAACTGTTTTTT. Translation: CASTLYGQGATNEKLFF.

V is TRBV9 and J is TRBJ1-3, with D unclear. Germline V gene lookup returns CDR1 SGDLS and CDR2 YYNGEE. V dropped 2 bases and J dropped 0 bases, with 9 bases sitting between them. CDR3 size: 15 residues. CDR3 in amino acids: CASSVRHGSGNTIYF. The CDR3 region has the DNA TGTGCCAGCAGCGTTCGGCATGGCTCTGGAAACACCATATATTTT.

The chain recombines TRBV9 with TRBJ2-2; 7 nucleotides align to TRBD1. The CDR3 totals 17 residues. From germline, CDR1 is SGDLS and CDR2 YYNGEE. V lost 3 bases to trimming and J lost 7 bases; unmatched junction nucleotides: 15. Here the CDR3 DNA reads TGTGCCAGCAGCGGCGTGGGCCGACAGGGAGTAAGCGGGGAGCTGTTTTTT. As protein: CASSGVGRQGVSGELFF.

The chain has TRBV30 and TRBJ1-4; D is uncertain. CDR3 length: 13 residues. The V gene lost 0 bases and the J gene lost 8 bases, with 10 bases spanning the gap. The germline CDR1 and CDR2 sequences are GTSNPN and SVGIG (reference sequence). The CDR3 bases are TGTGCCTGGAGTGTACAGCTTCGGGAAAAACTGTTTTTT. Residues: CAWSVQLREKLFF.

This clone was counted once. The V call is TRBV7-3, the J call TRBJ2-2; unclear D gene. Per the germline V gene, CDR1 is SGHTA and CDR2 is FQGTGA. The V end lost 5 bases, the J end lost 4 bases, and 29 bases lay between the germline ends. The CDR3 is made up of 20 amino acids. Written as DNA, the CDR3 is TGTGCCAGCAGCCCCTTTGCTCTCGTCGTACGGAGTGGTGTCACCGGGGAGCTGTTTTTT. Its protein product is CASSPFALVVRSGVTGELFF.

This chain joins TRBV28 and TRBJ1-2; D gene uncertain. This CDR3 spans 12 amino acids. Trimming pared 7 bases from V and 5 bases from J, leaving 11 bases between. Per the germline V gene, CDR1 is MDHEN and CDR2 is SYDVKM. CDR3 in DNA: TGTGCCAGCACAGATCCCCTTTATGGCTACACCTTC. Its translation: CASTDPLYGYTF.

The chain has TRBV28 and TRBJ1-6; a weak D match, TRBD1 (6 bases). CDR3 length equals 16 residues. The germline CDR1 and CDR2 sequences are MDHEN and SYDVKM. V gave up 7 bases and J gave up 7 bases, with 20 bases separating them. In nucleotides, the CDR3 is TGTGCCAGCACCCCTTCCTGGGACAAGGAGAATTCACCCCTCCACTTT. The encoded protein is CASTPSWDKENSPLHF.

The chain combines TRBV7-2 with TRBJ1-3; D is possibly TRBD1 (5 bases). The V end lost 2 bases, the J end lost 2 bases, and 22 bases lay between the germline ends. The CDR3 runs 19 residues. CDR1 is SGHTA and CDR2 is FQGNSA in the germline V gene. CDR3 in DNA: TGTGCCAGCAGCTTATCCGCGTCGGGGAGGGGACGGACTGGAAACACCATATATTTT. Encoded protein: CASSLSASGRGRTGNTIYF.

The V call is TRBV5-1, the J call TRBJ2-7; a possible D gene is TRBD1 (6 bases). CDR1 SGHRS and CDR2 YFSETQ come from the germline V gene. Between the trimmed V and J ends, which lost 3 bases and 3 bases, there was a span of 7 bases. The CDR3 is 12 residues long. This chain's CDR3 is CASSSDSYEQYF. For the CDR3, the DNA is TGCGCCAGCAGCTCGGACAGCTACGAGCAGTACTTC.

This CDR3 reads CASRSDLAGGAGELFF. The CDR3 DNA follows: TGTGCCAGCCGGTCGGACCTAGCGGGAGGAGCCGGGGAGCTGTTTTTT. The chain uses TRBV28 and TRBJ2-2, with 11 bases aligning to TRBD2. The germline V gene has CDR1 MDHEN and CDR2 SYDVKM. Trimming took 8 bases from V and 6 from J; bases not matched to a gene: 11. The length of the CDR3 is 16 residues.

This chain uses TRBV18 with TRBJ1-1; possible D gene TRBD1, 5 bases. Germline CDR1 is KGHSH and CDR2 is LQKENI. V lost 6 bases and J 6 bases, leaving 20 bases between the germline ends. The CDR3 has 15 amino acids. This chain's CDR3 is CASSQEQGSSAEAFF. CDR3 nucleotides: TGTGCCAGCTCCCAGGAGCAGGGTAGTTCGGCTGAAGCTTTCTTT.

The gene calls are TRBV7-9 and TRBJ2-7, with 10 bases aligning to TRBD1. The CDR3 length is 17 residues. The germline CDR1 and CDR2 sequences are SEHNR and FQNEAQ (reference sequence). Trimming cost V 5 bases and J 2 bases; bases outside gene matches: 12. This CDR3 reads CASSPSYGQGDPYEQYF. CDR3 coding DNA: TGTGCCAGCAGCCCTTCATATGGACAGGGGGATCCCTACGAGCAGTACTTC.

The chain recombines TRBV18 with TRBJ2-7, with D possibly TRBD2 on 5 matching bases. The V and J ends lost 1 base and 3 bases respectively, with 10 bases between them. The germline gives CDR1 KGHSH, CDR2 LQKENI. CDR3 length equals 14 residues. CDR3 sequence reads: CASSPQRSFYEQYF. The DNA of the CDR3 is TGTGCCAGCTCACCACAGCGGAGTTTCTACGAGCAGTACTTC.

The CDR3 loop reads CASRSGTLYQPQHF. For the CDR3, the DNA is TGTGCCAGCAGATCCGGGACACTATATCAGCCCCAGCATTTT. The V and J genes are TRBV28 and TRBJ1-5, with a tentative D call TRBD1 (6 bases). The CDR3 runs to 14 residues. Trimming removed 6 bases at V and 5 bases at J, with 14 bases between. Germline V gene lookup returns CDR1 MDHEN and CDR2 SYDVKM.